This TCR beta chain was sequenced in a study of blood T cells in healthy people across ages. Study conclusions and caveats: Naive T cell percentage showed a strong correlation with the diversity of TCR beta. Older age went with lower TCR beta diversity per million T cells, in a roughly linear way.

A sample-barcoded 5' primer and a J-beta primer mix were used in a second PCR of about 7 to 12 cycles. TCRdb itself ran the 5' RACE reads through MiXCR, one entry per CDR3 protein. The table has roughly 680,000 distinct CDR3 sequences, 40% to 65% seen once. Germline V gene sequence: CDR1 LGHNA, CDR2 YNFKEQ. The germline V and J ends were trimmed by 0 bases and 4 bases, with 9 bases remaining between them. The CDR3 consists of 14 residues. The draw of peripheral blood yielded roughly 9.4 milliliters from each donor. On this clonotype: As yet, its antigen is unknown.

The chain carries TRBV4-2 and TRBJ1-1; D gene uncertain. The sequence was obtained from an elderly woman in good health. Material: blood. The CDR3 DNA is TGTGCCAGCAGCCAAGATGGATACAGCACTGAAGCTTTCTTT. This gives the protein CASSQDGYSTEAFF.